The 7 T cell receptor beta chains listed next were all sequenced from one sample in a study of blood T cell repertoires in COVID-19. The data were produced by immunoSEQ multiplex PCR, yet TCRdb's version contains in-frame clones alone and is incomplete. The sample lists 300,000 to 450,000 clones, 85% to 90% seen once, with around 2.9% in the top ten. The sequencing sample was made of peripheral blood. These receptors were collected from a human donor in a cohort sampled during active COVID-19.

This sequence joins TRBV28 and TRBJ1-1, with 7 positions matching TRBD1. This CDR3 spans 13 amino acids. V lost 4 bases to trimming and J lost 9 bases; unmatched junction nucleotides: 8. CDR1 and CDR2 from the germline V gene are MDHEN and SYDVKM. The CDR3 region has the DNA TGTGCCAGCAGTTCCCCACAGGGGAATAAAGCTTTCTTT. Amino acid sequence: CASSSPQGNKAFF. Together with reference TRBV28 and TRBJ1-1, the CDR3 gives the full variable domain: DVKVTQSSRYLVKRTGEKVFLECVQDMDHENMFWYRQDPGLGLRLIYFSYDVKMKEKGDIPEGYSVSREKKERFSLILESASTNQTSMYLCASSSPQGNKAFFGQGTRLTVV.

The chain has TRBV6-1 and TRBJ1-6, with D tentatively TRBD1 (5 bases). V was shortened by 1 base and J by 9 bases, with 13 bases between the two germline ends. Germline values: CDR1 MNHNS, CDR2 SASEGT. The CDR3 totals 15 residues. The CDR3 region is CASSEGAGLGSPLHF. CDR3 bases: TGTGCCAGCAGTGAAGGGGCAGGGTTGGGTTCACCCCTCCACTTT.

The rearrangement links TRBV27 to TRBJ2-3, with TRBD2 matching over 11 bases. CDR1 and CDR2 from the germline V gene are MNHEY and SMNVEV (reference sequence). V gave up 6 bases and J gave up 6 bases; unmatched junction bases: 17. The CDR3 contains 18 residues. CDR3 sequence reads: CASSDLFLTSGRKDTQYF. The DNA of the CDR3 is TGTGCCAGCAGCGACCTATTCCTTACTAGCGGGAGAAAGGATACGCAGTATTTT.

The chain joins TRBV4-1 to TRBJ2-5, with no clear D. The CDR3 length is 16 residues. CDR1 and CDR2 from the germline V gene are MGHRA and YSYEKL. V was clipped by 4 bases and J by 2 bases, with 17 bases between them. The CDR3 DNA follows: TGCGCCAGCAGCCCAAGTACGTTACAGCAACAAGAGACCCAGTACTTC. Protein product: CASSPSTLQQQETQYF.

A note on this clone: The junction differs from germline at one of its ends, possibly a read error. The chain links TRBV2 to TRBJ2-1; no reliable D call. The germline CDR1 and CDR2 sequences are SNHLY and FYNNEI. This CDR3 is 12 amino acids long. The CDR3 region has the DNA TGTGCCAGCAGTGAAAGTCACCCAAGCCCCATCTTC. Translated: CASSESHPSPIF.

J is TRBJ2-1 and V is TRBV5-1; the match to TRBD1 covers 10 bases. Germline loops: CDR1 SGHRS, CDR2 YFSETQ. The length of the CDR3 is 15 residues. With V trimmed by 0 bases and J by 12 bases, 9 bases remained unmatched. The CDR3 region is CASSLEGQGLEGQFF. The CDR3 DNA reads TGCGCCAGCAGCTTGGAGGGACAGGGGTTGGAGGGGCAGTTCTTC.

V usage is TRBV27 and J usage is TRBJ1-3, with 7 bases identical to TRBD1. CDR1 MNHEY and CDR2 SMNVEV come from the germline V gene (reference sequence). J was trimmed by 4 bases and V by 4 bases; bases with no gene match: 4. The CDR3 length is 14 residues. The CDR3 coding sequence is TGTGCCAGCAGTTCTACAGGGGTCGGAAACACCATATATTTT. This gives the protein CASSSTGVGNTIYF.